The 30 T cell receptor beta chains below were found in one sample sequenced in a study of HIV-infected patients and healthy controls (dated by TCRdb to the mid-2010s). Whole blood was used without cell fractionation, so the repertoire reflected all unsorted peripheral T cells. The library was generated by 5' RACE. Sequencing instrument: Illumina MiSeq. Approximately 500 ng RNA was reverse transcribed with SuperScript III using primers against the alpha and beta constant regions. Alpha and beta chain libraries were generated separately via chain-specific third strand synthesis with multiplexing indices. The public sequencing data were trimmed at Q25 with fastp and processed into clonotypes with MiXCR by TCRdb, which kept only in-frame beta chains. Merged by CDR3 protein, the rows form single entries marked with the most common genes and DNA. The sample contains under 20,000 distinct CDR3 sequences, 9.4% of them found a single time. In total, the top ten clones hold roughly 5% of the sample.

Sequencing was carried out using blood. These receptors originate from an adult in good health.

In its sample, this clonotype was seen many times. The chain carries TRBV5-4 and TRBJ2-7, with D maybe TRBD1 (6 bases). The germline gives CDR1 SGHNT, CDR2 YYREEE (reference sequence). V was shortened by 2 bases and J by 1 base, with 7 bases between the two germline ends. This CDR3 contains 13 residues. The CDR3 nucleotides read TGTGCCAGCAGCTTCCAGGGGTCCTACGAGCAGTACGTC. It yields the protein CASSFQGSYEQYV.

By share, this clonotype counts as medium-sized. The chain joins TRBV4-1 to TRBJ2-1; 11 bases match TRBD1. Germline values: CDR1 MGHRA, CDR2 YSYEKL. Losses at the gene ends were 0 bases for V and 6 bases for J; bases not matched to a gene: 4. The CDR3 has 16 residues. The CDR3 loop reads CASSQERTGGGNEQFF. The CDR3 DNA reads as TGCGCCAGCAGCCAAGAAAGGACAGGGGGCGGCAATGAGCAGTTCTTC.

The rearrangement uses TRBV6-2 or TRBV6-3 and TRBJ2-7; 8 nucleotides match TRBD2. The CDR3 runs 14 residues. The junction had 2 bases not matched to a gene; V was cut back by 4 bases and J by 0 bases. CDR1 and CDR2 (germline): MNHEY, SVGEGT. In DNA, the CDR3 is TGTGCCAGCAGTTCCAGCGGGAGCTCCTACGAGCAGTACTTC. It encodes CASSSSGSSYEQYF.

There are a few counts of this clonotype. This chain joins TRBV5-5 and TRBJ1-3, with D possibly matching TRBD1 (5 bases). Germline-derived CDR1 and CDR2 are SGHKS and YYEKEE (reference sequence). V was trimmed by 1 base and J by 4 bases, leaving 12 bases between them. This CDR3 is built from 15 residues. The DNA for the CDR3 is TGTGCCAGCAGCTTGCCCCCCAGGGCCGGAAACACCATATATTTT. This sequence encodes CASSLPPRAGNTIYF.

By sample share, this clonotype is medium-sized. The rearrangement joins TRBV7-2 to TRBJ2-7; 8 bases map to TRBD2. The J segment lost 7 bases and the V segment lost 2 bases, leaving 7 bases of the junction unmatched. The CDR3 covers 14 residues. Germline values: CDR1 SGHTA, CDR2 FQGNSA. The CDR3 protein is CASSLQAGAEEQYF. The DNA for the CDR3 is TGTGCCAGCAGCTTACAAGCGGGGGCGGAAGAGCAGTACTTC.

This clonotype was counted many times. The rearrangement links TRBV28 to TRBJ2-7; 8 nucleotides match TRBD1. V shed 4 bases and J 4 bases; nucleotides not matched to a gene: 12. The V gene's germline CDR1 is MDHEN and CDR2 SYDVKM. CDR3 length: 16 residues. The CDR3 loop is CASSSAAETGEYEQYF. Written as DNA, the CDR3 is TGTGCCAGCAGTTCAGCCGCGGAGACAGGGGAGTACGAGCAGTACTTC.

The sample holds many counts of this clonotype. The CDR3 region has the DNA TGTGCCAGCAGTTTAAACAGGGCCGAGACCCAGTACTTC. The encoded protein is CASSLNRAETQYF. J is TRBJ2-5 and V is TRBV27; maybe TRBD1 (6 bases). The CDR3 consists of 13 residues. The germline V and J ends were trimmed by 2 bases and 5 bases, with 9 bases remaining between them. Germline CDR1 reads MNHEY; CDR2 reads SMNVEV (reference sequence).

CDR3 protein: CASSLVADTQYF. DNA of the CDR3: TGTGCCAGCAGCTTAGTTGCGGATACGCAGTATTTT. J is TRBJ2-3 and V is TRBV7-9; D is unresolved. CDR1 and CDR2 (germline): SEHNR, FQNEAQ (reference sequence). Between the trimmed V and J ends, which lost 1 base and 6 bases, there was a span of 5 bases. The CDR3 totals 12 residues.

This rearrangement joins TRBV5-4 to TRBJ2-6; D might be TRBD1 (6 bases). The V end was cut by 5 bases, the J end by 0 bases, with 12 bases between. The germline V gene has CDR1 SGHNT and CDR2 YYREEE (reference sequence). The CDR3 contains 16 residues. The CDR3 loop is CASRRGSLSGANVLTF. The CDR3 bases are TGTGCCAGCAGAAGGGGGTCCCTCTCTGGGGCCAACGTCCTGACTTTC.

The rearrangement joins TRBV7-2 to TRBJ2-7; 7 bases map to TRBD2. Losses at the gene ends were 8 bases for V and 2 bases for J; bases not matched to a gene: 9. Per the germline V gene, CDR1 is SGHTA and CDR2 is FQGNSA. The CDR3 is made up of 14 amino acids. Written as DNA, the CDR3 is TGTGCCAGCCGTCCCCGCGGGGGTACCTACGAGCAGTACTTC. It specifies CASRPRGGTYEQYF.

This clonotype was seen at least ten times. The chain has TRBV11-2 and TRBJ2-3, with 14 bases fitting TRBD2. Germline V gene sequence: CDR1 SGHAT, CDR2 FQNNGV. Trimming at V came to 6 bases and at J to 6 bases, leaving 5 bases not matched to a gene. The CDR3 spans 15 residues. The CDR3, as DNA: TGTGCCAGCAGACAAGGACTAGCGGGAGGCGATACGCAGTATTTT. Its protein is CASRQGLAGGDTQYF.

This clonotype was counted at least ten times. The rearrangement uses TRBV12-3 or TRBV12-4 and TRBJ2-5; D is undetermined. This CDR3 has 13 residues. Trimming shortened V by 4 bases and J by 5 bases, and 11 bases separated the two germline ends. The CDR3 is CASSYWTPETQYF. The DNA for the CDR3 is TGTGCCAGCAGTTATTGGACGCCGGAGACCCAGTACTTC.

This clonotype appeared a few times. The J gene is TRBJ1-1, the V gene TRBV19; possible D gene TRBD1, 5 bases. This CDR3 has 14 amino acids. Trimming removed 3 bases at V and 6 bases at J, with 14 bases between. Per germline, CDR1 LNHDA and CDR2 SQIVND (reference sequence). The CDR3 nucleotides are TGTGCCAGTAGTATTGACGGCAGGGCTCCTGAAGCTTTCTTT. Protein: CASSIDGRAPEAFF.

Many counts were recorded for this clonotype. DNA for the CDR3: TGTGCCAGCAGTTTATCGGGGGGCGTCTCCTACGAGCAGTACTTC. This sequence encodes CASSLSGGVSYEQYF. The V call is TRBV27, the J call TRBJ2-7; D is possibly TRBD1 or TRBD2 (6 bases each). V was clipped by 0 bases and J by 0 bases, with 9 bases between them. This CDR3 spans 15 amino acids. Looked up from germline, CDR1 is MNHEY and CDR2 is SMNVEV (reference sequence).

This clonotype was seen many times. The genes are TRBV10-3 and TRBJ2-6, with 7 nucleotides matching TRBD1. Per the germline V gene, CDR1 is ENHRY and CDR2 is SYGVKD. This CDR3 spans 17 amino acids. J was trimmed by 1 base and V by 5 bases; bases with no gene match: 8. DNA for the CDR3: TGTGCCATCAGTACAACGGGACAGTTGTCTGGGGCCAACGTCCTGACTTTC. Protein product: CAISTTGQLSGANVLTF.

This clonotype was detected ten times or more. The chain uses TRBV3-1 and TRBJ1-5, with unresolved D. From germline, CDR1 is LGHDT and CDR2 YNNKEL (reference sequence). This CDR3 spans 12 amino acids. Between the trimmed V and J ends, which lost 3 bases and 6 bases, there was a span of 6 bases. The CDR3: CASSQGTQPQHF. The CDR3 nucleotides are TGTGCCAGCAGCCAGGGTACTCAGCCCCAGCATTTT. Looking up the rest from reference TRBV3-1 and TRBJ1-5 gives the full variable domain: DTAVSQTPKYLVTQMGNDKSIKCEQNLGHDTMYWYKQDSKKFLKIMFSYNNKELIINETVPNRFSPKSPDKAHLNLHINSLELGDSAVYFCASSQGTQPQHFGDGTRLSIL.

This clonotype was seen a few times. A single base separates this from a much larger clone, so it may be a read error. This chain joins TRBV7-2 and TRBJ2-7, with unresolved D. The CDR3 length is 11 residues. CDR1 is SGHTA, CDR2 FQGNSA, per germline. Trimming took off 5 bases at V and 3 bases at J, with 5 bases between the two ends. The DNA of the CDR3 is TGTGCCAGCAGCCCTAACTACGAGCAGTACTTC. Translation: CASSPNYEQYF.

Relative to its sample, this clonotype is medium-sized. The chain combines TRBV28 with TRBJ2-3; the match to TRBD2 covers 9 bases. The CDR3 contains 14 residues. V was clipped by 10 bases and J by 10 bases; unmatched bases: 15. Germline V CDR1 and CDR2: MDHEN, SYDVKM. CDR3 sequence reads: CATQPGLARVSQYF. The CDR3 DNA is TGTGCCACCCAACCTGGACTAGCGAGGGTGTCGCAGTATTTT.

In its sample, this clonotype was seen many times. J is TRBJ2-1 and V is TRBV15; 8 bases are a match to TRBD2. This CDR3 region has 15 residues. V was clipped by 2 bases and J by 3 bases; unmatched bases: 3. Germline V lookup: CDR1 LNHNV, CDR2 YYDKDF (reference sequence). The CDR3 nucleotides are TGTGCCACCAGCAGAAATAGCGGGGACTACAATGAGCAGTTCTTC. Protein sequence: CATSRNSGDYNEQFF.

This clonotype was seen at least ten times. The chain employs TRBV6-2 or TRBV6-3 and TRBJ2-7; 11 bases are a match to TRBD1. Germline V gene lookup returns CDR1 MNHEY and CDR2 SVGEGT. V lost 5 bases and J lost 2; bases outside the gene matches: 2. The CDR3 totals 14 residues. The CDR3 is CASSPGQGAYEQYV. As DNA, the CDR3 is TGTGCCAGCAGTCCGGGACAGGGGGCCTACGAGCAGTACGTC.

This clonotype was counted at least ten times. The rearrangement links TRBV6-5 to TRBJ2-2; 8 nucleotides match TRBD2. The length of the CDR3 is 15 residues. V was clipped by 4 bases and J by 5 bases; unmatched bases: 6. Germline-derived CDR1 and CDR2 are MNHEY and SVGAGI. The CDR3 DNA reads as TGTGCCAGCAGTTCCCATACGGGAGGGACCGGGGAGCTGTTTTTT. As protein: CASSSHTGGTGELFF.

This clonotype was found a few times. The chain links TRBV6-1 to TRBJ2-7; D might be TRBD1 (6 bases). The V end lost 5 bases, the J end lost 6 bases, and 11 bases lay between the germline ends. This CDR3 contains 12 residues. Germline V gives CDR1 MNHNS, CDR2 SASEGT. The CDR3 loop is CASSSQGIEQYF. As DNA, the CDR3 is TGTGCCAGCAGTTCACAGGGAATCGAGCAGTACTTC.

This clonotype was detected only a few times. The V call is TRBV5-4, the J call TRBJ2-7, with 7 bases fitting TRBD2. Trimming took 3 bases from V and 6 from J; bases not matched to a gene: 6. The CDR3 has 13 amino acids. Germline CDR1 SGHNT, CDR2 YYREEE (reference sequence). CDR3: CASSSSSGGEQYV. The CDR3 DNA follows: TGTGCCAGCAGCTCCTCTAGCGGCGGCGAGCAGTACGTC.

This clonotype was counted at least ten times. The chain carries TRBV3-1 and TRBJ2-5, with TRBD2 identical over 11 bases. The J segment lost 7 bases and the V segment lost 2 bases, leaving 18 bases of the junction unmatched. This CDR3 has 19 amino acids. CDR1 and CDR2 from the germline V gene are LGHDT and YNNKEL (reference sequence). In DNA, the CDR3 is TGTGCCAGCAGCCAACGACACCGGACTAGCGGGCGGGCGATTGGGACCCAGTACTTC. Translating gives CASSQRHRTSGRAIGTQYF.

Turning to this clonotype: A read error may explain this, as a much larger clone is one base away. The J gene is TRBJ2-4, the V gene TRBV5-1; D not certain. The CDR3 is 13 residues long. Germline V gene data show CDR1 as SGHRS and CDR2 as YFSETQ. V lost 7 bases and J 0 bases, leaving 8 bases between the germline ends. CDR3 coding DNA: TGCGCCAGCGGTCCAGTAGCCAAAAACATTCAGTACTTC. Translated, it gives CASGPVAKNIQYF.

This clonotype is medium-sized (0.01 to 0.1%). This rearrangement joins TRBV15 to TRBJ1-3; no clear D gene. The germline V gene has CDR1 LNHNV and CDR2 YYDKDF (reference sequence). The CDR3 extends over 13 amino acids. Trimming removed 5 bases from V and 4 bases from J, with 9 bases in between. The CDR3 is CATSAGTGNTIYF. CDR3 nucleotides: TGTGCCACCAGCGCAGGAACAGGAAACACCATATATTTT.

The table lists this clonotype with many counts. The CDR3 reads CASTPLQGATGEQYF. CDR3 in DNA: TGTGCCAGCACCCCACTACAGGGGGCAACTGGTGAGCAGTACTTC. J is TRBJ2-7 and V is TRBV6-5; 9 bases fit TRBD1. The J segment lost 7 bases and the V segment lost 7 bases, leaving 14 bases of the junction unmatched. The CDR3 has 15 residues. CDR1 MNHEY and CDR2 SVGAGI come from the germline V gene.

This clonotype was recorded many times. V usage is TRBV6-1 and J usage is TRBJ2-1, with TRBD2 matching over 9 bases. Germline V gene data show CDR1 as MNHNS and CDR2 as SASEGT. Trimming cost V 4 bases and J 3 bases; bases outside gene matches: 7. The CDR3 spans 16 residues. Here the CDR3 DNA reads TGTGCCAGCAGTGTCCTTAGCGGGAGTCGCTACAATGAGCAGTTCTTC. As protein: CASSVLSGSRYNEQFF.

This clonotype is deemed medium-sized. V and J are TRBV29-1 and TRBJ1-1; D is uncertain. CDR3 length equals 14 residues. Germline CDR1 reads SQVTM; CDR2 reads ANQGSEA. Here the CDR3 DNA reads TGCACAGTACTGGCCGAGCCTATGAACACTGAAGCTTTCTTT. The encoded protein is CTVLAEPMNTEAFF.

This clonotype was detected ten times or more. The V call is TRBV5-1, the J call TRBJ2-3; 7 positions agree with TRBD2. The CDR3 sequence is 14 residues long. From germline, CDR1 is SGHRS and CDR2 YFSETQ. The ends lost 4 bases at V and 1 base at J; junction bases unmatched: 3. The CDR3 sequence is CASSDTSGTDTQYF. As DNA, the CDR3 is TGCGCCAGCAGCGATACTAGCGGCACAGATACGCAGTATTTT.